Listed below are T cell receptor beta chains from one sample, sequenced in a study of blood T cell repertoires in COVID-19. Only in-frame clones appear in the TCRdb table, and some are missing; sequencing was by immunoSEQ multiplex PCR. The sample holds about 46,000 clones, around 86% seen once. Material for sequencing was PBMCs or T cells enriched from blood (not recorded which). The receptors shown here come from a woman in her forties or fifties who had recovered from COVID-19. Both conserved end residues are part of each CDR3. A D gene is named only where the DNA matches it firmly. The size field is filled for only some rows; it gives once, few, many or a size class.

j_call clone_size v_call d_call cdr3_nt cdr3_aa
TRBJ2-2 NA TRBV15 NA TGTGCCACCAGCAGAGATTCGGACTTGAACACCGGGGAGCTGTTTTTT CATSRDSDLNTGELFF
TRBJ2-7 NA TRBV15 NA TGTGCCACCAGCAGAGATCCACAGGGCGACGAGCAGTACTTC CATSRDPQGDEQYF
TRBJ1-1 NA TRBV7-2 NA TGTGCCAGCAGCAGCCCAGGGAATCTGAACACTGAAGCTTTCTTT CASSSPGNLNTEAFF
TRBJ2-3 NA TRBV29-1 TRBD2 TGCAGCGTTGAAGGTGGACTAGCGGGAACAGATACGCAGTATTTT CSVEGGLAGTDTQYF
TRBJ1-2 NA TRBV28 NA TGTGCCAGCACCCCGGGGGGGGGCGCCTATGGCTACACCTTC CASTPGGGAYGYTF
TRBJ1-5 NA TRBV19 TRBD1 TGTGCCACGGGAACAGGGGGCACACAGCCCCAGCATTTT CATGTGGTQPQHF
TRBJ1-1 NA TRBV7-9 NA TGTGCCAGCAGCTTAGCCGCTAGGGGTCGCACTGAAGCTTTCTTT CASSLAARGRTEAFF
TRBJ2-5 NA TRBV19 TRBD1 TGTGCCAGTAGTATCGACAGGGGATCAGAGACCCAGTACTTC CASSIDRGSETQYF
TRBJ2-7 NA TRBV28 NA TGTGCCACCCACGGACAGATCTACGAGCAGTACTTC CATHGQIYEQYF
TRBJ2-7 NA TRBV11-2 TRBD1 TGTGCCAGCAGCGGAGCAGGGGGCGAGCAGTACTTC CASSGAGGEQYF
TRBJ1-4 NA TRBV5-1 TRBD1 TGCGCCAGCAGCGGCACCGGGACAGGGCGGGAAAAACTGTTTTTT CASSGTGTGREKLFF
TRBJ1-4 NA TRBV15 NA TGTGCCACCAGCAGAGACAGGGAGGGTTGGGAAAAACTGTTTTTT CATSRDREGWEKLFF
TRBJ1-5 NA TRBV19 NA TGTGCCAGTAGTATAGGGGGGGATCAGCCCCAGCATTTT CASSIGGDQPQHF
TRBJ1-1 NA TRBV12-3/TRBV12-4 NA TGTGCCAGCAGTTTAACGTTGGCAGGCAAGGCTTTCTTT CASSLTLAGKAFF
TRBJ1-1 NA TRBV2 NA TGTGCCAGCAGGTACGAGACTGAAGCTTTCTTT CASRYETEAFF
TRBJ2-1 NA TRBV2 NA TGTGCCAGCAGTGGCGGGCACCGAAATGAGCAGTTCTTC CASSGGHRNEQFF
TRBJ1-1 NA TRBV5-8 TRBD1 TGTGCCAGCAGCTTGGCAGGGGGCGCCTACACTGAAGCTTTCTTT CASSLAGGAYTEAFF
TRBJ1-2 NA TRBV28 TRBD1 TGTGCCAGCAACTCAGGGGGCAGCCGGAGAGATGGCTACACCTTC CASNSGGSRRDGYTF
TRBJ1-5 NA TRBV11-2 NA TGTGCCAGCAGCTTAGGCGGGGACCATCAGCCCCAGCATTTT CASSLGGDHQPQHF
TRBJ1-2 NA TRBV7-2 TRBD1 TGTGCCAGCAGCTTAGGGGGGACAGGGTTTGGCTATGGCTACACCTTC CASSLGGTGFGYGYTF
TRBJ2-2 NA TRBV28 TRBD1 TGTGCCAGCAGTCCAACAGGGGGCAAGGACACCGGGGAGCTGTTTTTT CASSPTGGKDTGELFF
TRBJ2-1 NA TRBV6-5 NA TGTGCCAGCAACCCCCAGGGTTCGATGGGTGAGCAGTTCTTC CASNPQGSMGEQFF
TRBJ2-7 NA TRBV3-1/TRBV3-2 TRBD1 TGTGCCAGCAGCGCCGGGACAGGGGGCTACGAGCAGTACTTC CASSAGTGGYEQYF
TRBJ2-7 NA TRBV5-1 TRBD1 TGCGCCAGCAGCTACGGGACAGGGTCCTACGAGCAGTACTTC CASSYGTGSYEQYF
TRBJ2-5 NA TRBV2 NA TGTGCCAGCATAAGGGGAGGCCCACAAGAGACCCAGTACTTC CASIRGGPQETQYF
TRBJ2-1 NA TRBV29-1 NA TGCAGCGTTGTGTTCACACGATTCAATGAGCAGTTCTTC CSVVFTRFNEQFF
TRBJ1-4 once TRBV28 NA TGTGCCAGCAGTTCCGTGAATGAAAAACTGTTTTTT CASSSVNEKLFF
TRBJ1-2 few TRBV6-2/TRBV6-3 NA TGTGCCAGCAACCCGACAGGTAGCTATGGCTACACCTTC CASNPTGSYGYTF
TRBJ2-1 NA TRBV4-2 NA TGTGCCAGCAGCCCCACCTGGCGGGAAACCTACAATGAGCAGTTCTTC CASSPTWRETYNEQFF
TRBJ1-5 NA TRBV2 TRBD1 TGTGCCAGCAGTGATTTTGGGACAGGGACCCATCAGCCCCAGCATTTT CASSDFGTGTHQPQHF
TRBJ2-5 NA TRBV27 NA TGTGCCAGTGGGGGCCGCCGCGGGGAGACCCAGTACTTC CASGGRRGETQYF
TRBJ1-2 NA TRBV30 NA TGTGCCTGGAGGCCTGGGGGGACGGGACGGAACTATGGCTACACCTTC CAWRPGGTGRNYGYTF
TRBJ2-1 NA TRBV2 TRBD1 TGTGCCAGCAGTGAAATGGGACAGGGGGCTCTTGGGCAGTTCTTC CASSEMGQGALGQFF
TRBJ2-5 NA TRBV28 TRBD2 TGTGCCAGCACGGGGGGGGGACAAGAGACCCAGTACTTC CASTGGGQETQYF
TRBJ1-5 few TRBV19 TRBD1 TGTGCCAGTAGTATGGGACAGGCCTATAGCAATCAGCCCCAGCATTTT CASSMGQAYSNQPQHF
TRBJ2-7 NA TRBV19 TRBD2 TGTGCCAGTAGTACCCGGGGGGGGGAACCCTACGAGCAGTACTTC CASSTRGGEPYEQYF
TRBJ2-7 NA TRBV9 TRBD1 TGTGCCAGCAGCCCCATGGGACAGGGATACGAGCAGTACTTC CASSPMGQGYEQYF
TRBJ2-7 NA TRBV18 TRBD2 TGTGCCAGCTCTCAAGCTAGCGGGAGTGACGAGCAGTACTTC CASSQASGSDEQYF
TRBJ1-2 once TRBV5-1 NA TGCGCCAGCAGCTTGGACGGAGTCTATGGCTACACCTTC CASSLDGVYGYTF
TRBJ1-4 NA TRBV4-3 NA TGCGCCAGCAGCCAAGTTCGCCGACATGATAATGAAAAACTGTTTTTT CASSQVRRHDNEKLFF
TRBJ1-2 NA TRBV5-1 NA TGCGCCAGCAGCCCTTCCGACAGATTCAGCTATGGCTACACCTTC CASSPSDRFSYGYTF
TRBJ2-7 NA TRBV19 NA TGTGCCAGTAAGTTTATCGGGGAATCCTACGAGCAGTACTTC CASKFIGESYEQYF
TRBJ1-5 once TRBV6-2/TRBV6-3 NA TGTGCCAGCAGTTACGGGCCAGGGACACGCAATCAGCCCCAGCATTTT CASSYGPGTRNQPQHF
TRBJ2-2 NA TRBV5-4 TRBD1 TGTGCCAGCAGGGGGGGACAGGGGTCGAACACCGGGGAGCTGTTTTTT CASRGGQGSNTGELFF
TRBJ2-5 NA TRBV6-2/TRBV6-3 NA TGTGCCAGCAGTTACTCGATCGGGACCCAGTACTTC CASSYSIGTQYF
TRBJ1-6 NA TRBV2 NA TGTGCCAGCAGGGACAGTGCGGCGTATAATTCACCCCTCCACTTT CASRDSAAYNSPLHF